The 20 T cell receptor beta chains listed next were all sequenced from one sample in a study of molecular identifiers for immune sequencing clone quantification. MiXCR, applied by TCRdb to the PCR reads, yields one record per CDR3 protein. The table has about 510,000 distinct CDR3 sequences, about 26% seen once. The sequenced sample was naive CD8+ T cells from blood, with Jurkat cell RNA spiked in. Subset indicated: FACS-sorted CD8+CD4-CCR7+CD45RA+ naive T cells. The receptors were sampled from a human donor in good health. Some libraries in this study had Jurkat cell RNA spiked in.

This clonotype has a single count. A much more abundant neighbour one base away suggests this may be a read error. V and J are TRBV25-1 and TRBJ2-7; tentatively, D is TRBD2 (6 bases). Germline V lookup: CDR1 MGHDK, CDR2 SYGVNS. The CDR3 runs 15 residues. Trimming took off 6 bases at V and 3 bases at J, with 18 bases between the two ends. CDR3 nucleotides: TGTGCCAGCAGAGCCCTCCGGAGGGGCGGCTACGAGCAGTACTTC. The encoded protein is CASRALRRGGYEQYF.

This chain links TRBV19 with TRBJ1-1, with D possibly TRBD1 on 5 matching bases. CDR1 LNHDA and CDR2 SQIVND come from the germline V gene (reference sequence). Trimming pared 5 bases from V and 0 bases from J, leaving 10 bases between. This CDR3 is 14 amino acids long. CDR3 coding DNA: TGTGCCAGTAGTGACAGTTCGATGAACACTGAAGCTTTCTTT. Translated, it gives CASSDSSMNTEAFF.

In its sample, this clonotype was seen many times. The chain employs TRBV20-1 and TRBJ1-4; D may be TRBD1 (5 bases). The ends were cut back, 7 bases at V and 0 bases at J, with 9 bases in the middle. Germline CDR1 is DFQATT and CDR2 is SNEGSKA (reference sequence). The CDR3 extends over 13 amino acids. CDR3 DNA sequence: TGCAGTGTAATGGGGGCAACTAATGAAAAACTGTTTTTT. Translating it yields CSVMGATNEKLFF.

This clonotype was recorded many times. The chain is built from TRBV30 and TRBJ2-1; D uncertain. Germline V gives CDR1 GTSNPN, CDR2 SVGIG (reference sequence). The CDR3 extends over 12 amino acids. V lost 0 bases and J lost 8, with 8 bases in between. The CDR3 nucleotides read TGTGCCTGGAGTGTAGTTGACGATGAGCAGTTCTTC. As protein: CAWSVVDDEQFF.

This clonotype was observed a few times. The chain combines TRBV2 with TRBJ2-2; 10 bases are a match to TRBD2. V shed 6 bases and J 4 bases; nucleotides not matched to a gene: 5. The length of the CDR3 is 15 residues. Per germline, CDR1 SNHLY and CDR2 FYNNEI. The CDR3 DNA follows: TGTGCCAGCAGACCCCTAGCGGGAGTCACCGGGGAGCTGTTTTTT. Amino acids: CASRPLAGVTGELFF. The full variable domain, its missing parts supplied by reference TRBV2 and TRBJ2-2, is EPEVTQTPSHQVTQMGQEVILRCVPISNHLYFYWYRQILGQKVEFLVSFYNNEISEKSEIFDDQFSVERPDGSNFTLKIRSTKLEDSAMYFCASRPLAGVTGELFFGEGSRLTVL.

Concerning this clonotype itself: A clone one base away is much larger, so this may be a read error. The rearrangement links TRBV28 to TRBJ2-5; no clear D gene. The germline gives CDR1 MDHEN, CDR2 SYDVKM. The germline V and J ends were trimmed by 4 bases and 11 bases, with 23 bases remaining between them. This CDR3 is 15 amino acids long. The CDR3, as DNA: TGTGCCAGCAGTTACGATTGGGCGAAGAACAATGAGCAGTACTTC. Its protein is CASSYDWAKNNEQYF.

This clonotype has a count of ten or more. The CDR3 region has the DNA TGTGCCAGCGGCGGGGAGTACACAGATACGCAGTATTTT. Its translation: CASGGEYTDTQYF. The V gene is TRBV7-9, the J gene TRBJ2-3; D is perhaps TRBD2 (6 bases). CDR3 size: 13 residues. Trimming removed 8 bases from V and 2 bases from J, with 11 bases in between. Germline values: CDR1 SEHNR, CDR2 FQNEAQ (reference sequence). Complete variable domain (other parts from reference TRBV7-9 and TRBJ2-3): DTGVSQNPRHKITKRGQNVTFRCDPISEHNRLYWYRQTLGQGPEFLTYFQNEAQLEKSRLLSDRFSAERPKGSFSTLEIQRTEQGDSAMYLCASGGEYTDTQYFGPGTRLTVL.

This clonotype has a count of ten or more. The genes are TRBV7-8 and TRBJ1-4; D call uncertain. Germline V lookup: CDR1 SGHVS, CDR2 FQNEAQ. The CDR3 has 13 residues. The V end lost 4 bases, the J end lost 7 bases, and 10 bases lay between the germline ends. CDR3 DNA: TGTGCCAGCAGCTCACGTTGGGTTGAAAAACTGTTTTTT. Its protein is CASSSRWVEKLFF.

The CDR3 region is CASSQELGGSSSNTEAFF. CDR3 coding DNA: TGTGCCAGCAGCCAAGAGTTAGGGGGCAGCTCCTCAAACACTGAAGCTTTCTTT. The rearrangement links TRBV3-1 to TRBJ1-1; 7 nucleotides line up with TRBD1. Germline V lookup: CDR1 LGHDT, CDR2 YNNKEL (reference sequence). J was trimmed by 2 bases and V by 0 bases; bases with no gene match: 12. The length of the CDR3 is 18 residues.

With regard to this clonotype: A much larger clone differs from this one at a single base, so this may be a read error. This chain joins TRBV4-3 and TRBJ1-2, with TRBD1 identical over 8 bases. From germline, CDR1 is LGHNA and CDR2 YSLEER. The CDR3 contains 14 residues. CDR3 nucleotide sequence: TGCGCCGGCAGCCAGGACAGGGTCAACTATGGCTACACCTTC. Its protein product is CAGSQDRVNYGYTF.

Regarding this clonotype: One junction end disagrees with the germline gene, perhaps due to a read error. J is TRBJ2-3 and V is TRBV7-9, with 8 bases aligning to TRBD2. The CDR3 consists of 14 residues. Looked up from germline, CDR1 is SEHNR and CDR2 is FQNEAQ (reference sequence). CDR3 residues: CAGSSRGGPDTQYF. CDR3 nucleotide sequence: TGTGCCGGCAGCTCCCGGGGGGGCCCAGATACGCAGTATTTT.

Comments on this clonotype: Germline and junction disagree at one end, which may indicate a read error. The rearrangement links TRBV5-3 to TRBJ1-2; D unclear. TRBV5-3 is labeled an ORF, and its function is uncertain. The CDR3 is 17 amino acids. The CDR3 DNA is TGTGCCAGCAGCTTGGATATCGCCCCCACGTTAAACTATGGCTACACCTTC. It yields the protein CASSLDIAPTLNYGYTF.

This clonotype came up a few times. This rearrangement joins TRBV6-2 or TRBV6-3 to TRBJ1-2; D not certain. The CDR3 sequence is 13 residues long. The V and J ends lost 3 bases and 2 bases respectively, with 7 bases between them. Germline CDR1 MNHEY, CDR2 SVGEGT. DNA for the CDR3: TGTGCCAGCAGTTATGGGAAGAACTATGGCTACACCTTC. Protein product: CASSYGKNYGYTF.

The V gene is TRBV20-1, the J gene TRBJ1-6, with D perhaps matching TRBD1 (5 bases). The V end was cut by 0 bases, the J end by 8 bases, with 23 bases between. This CDR3 has 18 residues. Germline CDR1 and CDR2: DFQATT and SNEGSKA (reference sequence). CDR3 amino acids: CSARDSGTSPRMDSPLHF. For the CDR3, the DNA is TGCAGTGCTAGAGATAGTGGGACTTCCCCAAGAATGGATTCACCCCTCCACTTT.

This clonotype was seen many times. The chain couples TRBV23-1 to TRBJ2-4; D might be TRBD2 (6 bases). TRBV23-1 is an open reading frame, and its role is uncertain. Trimming left V 4 bases short and J 3 bases short, with 13 bases between. This CDR3 has 15 residues. The CDR3 spells CASSPPGVVKNIQYF. The CDR3 bases are TGCGCCAGCAGTCCCCCGGGGGTTGTCAAAAACATTCAGTACTTC.

This clonotype has ten or more counts. The rearrangement links TRBV29-1 to TRBJ2-5; 8 positions agree with TRBD2. The CDR3 contains 14 residues. V gave up 2 bases and J gave up 4 bases; unmatched junction bases: 6. CDR1 and CDR2 (germline): SQVTM, ANQGSEA. CDR3 sequence: CSVENGGAGETQYF. In nucleotides, the CDR3 is TGCAGCGTTGAAAACGGGGGGGCAGGAGAGACCCAGTACTTC.

This clonotype was recorded at least ten times. The genes are TRBV9 and TRBJ2-3; D uncertain. The CDR3 length is 13 residues. V was shortened by 3 bases and J by 5 bases, with 10 bases between the two germline ends. Germline loops: CDR1 SGDLS, CDR2 YYNGEE. The CDR3 sequence: CASSGKDGDTQYF. CDR3 DNA: TGTGCCAGCAGCGGCAAAGATGGAGATACGCAGTATTTT.

The table lists this clonotype with a few counts. The rearrangement uses TRBV13 and TRBJ2-1; D possibly corresponds to TRBD1 (6 bases). CDR3 length: 17 amino acids. V was clipped by 5 bases and J by 3 bases, with 20 bases between them. The V gene's germline CDR1 is PRHDT and CDR2 FYEKMQ (reference sequence). DNA for the CDR3: TGTGCCAGCAGCGCGGCCCTATCGGGACACATCTACAATGAGCAGTTCTTC. It specifies CASSAALSGHIYNEQFF. Drawing the rest from reference TRBV13 and TRBJ2-1, the complete variable domain is AAGVIQSPRHLIKEKRETATLKCYPIPRHDTVYWYQQGPGQDPQFLISFYEKMQSDKGSIPDRFSAQQFSDYHSELNMSSLELGDSALYFCASSAALSGHIYNEQFFGPGTRLTVL.

This rearrangement joins TRBV2 to TRBJ1-1, with 7 bases identical to TRBD1. The J segment lost 2 bases and the V segment lost 7 bases, leaving 10 bases of the junction unmatched. There are 15 residues in the CDR3. From germline, CDR1 is SNHLY and CDR2 FYNNEI. Here the CDR3 reads CASNSQGYENTEAFF. In DNA form, the CDR3 reads TGTGCCAGCAATTCACAGGGGTACGAAAACACTGAAGCTTTCTTT. Full variable domain (rest looked up from reference TRBV2 and TRBJ1-1): EPEVTQTPSHQVTQMGQEVILRCVPISNHLYFYWYRQILGQKVEFLVSFYNNEISEKSEIFDDQFSVERPDGSNFTLKIRSTKLEDSAMYFCASNSQGYENTEAFFGQGTRLTVV.

This clonotype has only a few counts. This rearrangement joins TRBV4-3 to TRBJ1-4; D is perhaps TRBD1 (5 bases). Germline CDR1 is LGHNA and CDR2 is YSLEER. This CDR3 spans 17 amino acids. With 0 bases removed from V and 6 bases from J, the gap between germline ends came to 17 bases. The CDR3 bases are TGCGCCAGCAGCCAAGATAACCCTCAGGTGACAGATGAAAAACTGTTTTTT. It specifies CASSQDNPQVTDEKLFF.